This TCR beta chain was captured by sequencing in a study of blood T cell repertoires in COVID-19. Generated by immunoSEQ multiplex PCR, the TCRdb table keeps only in-frame clones and is missing some. The sample carries about 250,000 clones, 80% to 90% recorded once. Per germline, CDR1 MNHEY and CDR2 SVGAGI. With V trimmed by 8 bases and J by 11 bases, 8 bases remained unmatched. CDR3 length: 12 residues. The chain couples TRBV6-5 to TRBJ1-5; TRBD1 matches at 8 bases. This receptor was obtained from a man aged 25-40 years with acute or convalescent COVID-19. The sample was peripheral blood. The CDR3 DNA is TGTGCCAGCGGACAGGGCGGAGTAGCCCAGCATTTT. This translates into CASGQGGVAQHF.